These 11 T cell receptor beta chains were sequenced from one sample in a study of T-cell reconstitution after alpha-beta-depleted transplantation in children. Using unique molecular identifiers, the investigators prepared the TCRbeta library. TCRdb used MiXCR to reprocess the PCR reads, holding one entry per CDR3 protein. This table has roughly 310,000 distinct CDR3 sequences, around 25% appearing once. Specimen: PBMCs, mostly from graft donor cells, collected 180 days after TCRalphabeta/CD19-depleted stem cell transplant. The receptors originated from a male patient between 10 and 17 years old who had a stem cell transplant for acute lymphoblastic leukemia, so the T cells may come from the graft donor.

This clonotype was seen a few times. CDR3 sequence (DNA): TGCAGTGCTAGTAAAGCAGGGATCGATTACGAGCAGTACTTC. Its translation: CSASKAGIDYEQYF. The chain carries TRBV20-1 and TRBJ2-7, with D possibly matching TRBD1 (5 bases). CDR1 is DFQATT, CDR2 SNEGSKA, per germline (reference sequence). The CDR3 spans 14 residues. V lost 3 bases and J lost 4, with 16 bases in between.

This clonotype was counted only a few times. The genes are TRBV7-2 and TRBJ2-2, with D uncertain. Germline loops: CDR1 SGHTA, CDR2 FQGNSA. V lost 1 base and J 0 bases, leaving 9 bases between the germline ends. CDR3 length equals 16 residues. Written as DNA, the CDR3 is TGTGCCAGCAGCTTAGTACACAGTTCGAACACCGGGGAGCTGTTTTTT. It yields the protein CASSLVHSSNTGELFF.

This chain joins TRBV6-1 and TRBJ2-3, with 8 nucleotides matching TRBD1. Germline values: CDR1 MNHNS, CDR2 SASEGT. The J segment lost 0 bases and the V segment lost 10 bases, leaving 3 bases of the junction unmatched. The CDR3 sequence is 13 residues long. The CDR3 region is CATRTGSTDTQYF. The CDR3 DNA reads as TGTGCCACAAGGACAGGGAGCACAGATACGCAGTATTTT.

The V and J genes are TRBV19 and TRBJ2-1; TRBD2 might be the D (6 bases). The germline V gene encodes CDR1 LNHDA and CDR2 SQIVND (reference sequence). V lost 0 bases and J 3 bases, leaving 12 bases between the germline ends. CDR3 size: 16 residues. The CDR3 sequence is CASSIEGPGGYNEQFF. The DNA of the CDR3 is TGTGCCAGTAGTATAGAAGGGCCCGGGGGCTACAATGAGCAGTTCTTC.

This clonotype was picked up many times. The chain uses TRBV7-6 and TRBJ2-5; 11 nucleotides line up with TRBD1. Germline trimming cut 4 bases from V and 6 bases from J; bases unmatched to any gene: 22. Per germline, CDR1 SGHVS and CDR2 FNYEAQ. The CDR3 runs to 20 residues. The CDR3: CASSSKRGTGGYGRWKTQYF. CDR3 sequence (DNA): TGTGCCAGCAGCTCCAAAAGGGGGACAGGGGGATATGGTCGGTGGAAGACCCAGTACTTC. Together with reference TRBV7-6 and TRBJ2-5, the CDR3 gives the full variable domain: GAGVSQSPRYKVTKRGQDVALRCDPISGHVSLYWYRQALGQGPEFLTYFNYEAQQDKSGLPNDRFSAERPEGSISTLTIQRTEQRDSAMYRCASSSKRGTGGYGRWKTQYFGPGTRLLVL.

The V gene is TRBV12-3 or TRBV12-4, the J gene TRBJ2-7; TRBD2 aligns across 14 bases. This CDR3 has 15 residues. Trimming at V came to 6 bases and at J to 1 base, leaving 2 bases not matched to a gene. The CDR3 region has the DNA TGTGCCAGCAGGCGACTAGCGGGAGGGTCCTACGAGCAGTACTTC. It yields the protein CASRRLAGGSYEQYF.

This clonotype was recorded a few times. The chain is built from TRBV14 and TRBJ2-1; D is ambiguous. V was cut by 0 bases and J by 6 bases, with 3 bases left in between. Germline V lookup: CDR1 SGHDN, CDR2 FVKESK. CDR3 length: 12 residues. CDR3 nucleotides: TGTGCCAGCAGCCAAGATCCCAATGAGCAGTTCTTC. This gives the protein CASSQDPNEQFF.

CDR3 protein: CSARGGTLSYEQYF. The CDR3 DNA follows: TGCAGTGCTAGAGGCGGGACCCTGTCCTACGAGCAGTACTTC. The chain links TRBV20-1 to TRBJ2-7, with a possible D match to TRBD2 (6 bases). The germline V gene encodes CDR1 DFQATT and CDR2 SNEGSKA (reference sequence). The length of the CDR3 is 14 residues. V lost 1 base to trimming and J lost 1 base, with 11 bases between them.

The chain has TRBV7-8 and TRBJ2-7, with D maybe TRBD1 (5 bases). CDR3 length: 16 amino acids. Germline V gene data show CDR1 as SGHVS and CDR2 as FQNEAQ. With 5 bases removed from V and 0 bases from J, the gap between germline ends came to 17 bases. The CDR3 reads CASSPIDRTSSYEQYF. The CDR3 coding sequence is TGTGCCAGCAGCCCCATTGACAGAACGAGCTCCTACGAGCAGTACTTC.

This clonotype was observed a few times. The chain couples TRBV11-2 to TRBJ2-1; D is possibly TRBD1 (5 bases). V lost 5 bases to trimming and J lost 6 bases, with 11 bases between them. The CDR3 loop spans 13 amino acids. Germline V gives CDR1 SGHAT, CDR2 FQNNGV. The CDR3, as DNA: TGTGCCAGCAGCCCGGCAGGGCCCAATGAGCAGTTCTTC. It translates to CASSPAGPNEQFF.

This clonotype has ten or more counts. The chain carries TRBV7-2 and TRBJ2-4; D not certain. V was trimmed by 2 bases and J by 0 bases, leaving 8 bases between them. Germline V gene data show CDR1 as SGHTA and CDR2 as FQGNSA. This CDR3 contains 15 residues. In nucleotides, the CDR3 is TGTGCCAGCAGCTTAACTACCATAGCCAAAAACATTCAGTACTTC. Translating it yields CASSLTTIAKNIQYF.